This passage covers 5 T cell receptor beta chains from one sample sequenced in a study of CD8+ T cells in alopecia areata. The treatment denotes: oral pan-JAK inhibitor, 5-10 mg twice daily. Investigators isolated RNA and reverse transcribed it into cDNA to act as the sequencing template. Method: immunoSEQ multiplex PCR; TCRdb's copy keeps in-frame clones and lacks some. The sample lists about 100,000 clones, 44% occurring once. Source: CD8+ T cells sorted from blood, taken at week 24, from a patient treated with tofacitinib. These receptor sequences come from a human donor with alopecia areata.

The genes are TRBV2 and TRBJ1-1, with D tentatively TRBD1 (5 bases). CDR1 is SNHLY, CDR2 FYNNEI, per germline. V was pared by 4 bases and J by 7 bases, with 7 bases between. CDR3 length: 11 residues. This chain's CDR3 is CASSGGFEAFF. In DNA, the CDR3 is TGTGCCAGCAGTGGGGGGTTTGAAGCTTTCTTT.

The rearrangement links TRBV7-9 to TRBJ2-1, with 7 positions matching TRBD2. V was pared by 11 bases and J by 6 bases, with 10 bases of the junction left unmatched. This CDR3 region has 13 residues. Germline V lookup: CDR1 SEHNR, CDR2 FQNEAQ (reference sequence). CDR3 sequence reads: CAGRGAGPNEQFF. The CDR3 DNA is TGTGCCGGGCGGGGAGCGGGACCCAATGAGCAGTTCTTC.

This clone was counted only a few times. The gene calls are TRBV7-2 and TRBJ1-2; TRBD1 matches 7 bases. The CDR3 is 15 amino acids. Trimming at V came to 3 bases and at J to 3 bases, leaving 7 bases not matched to a gene. The germline CDR1 and CDR2 sequences are SGHTA and FQGNSA. CDR3 region: CASSFNRGSDYGYTF. The CDR3 DNA is TGTGCCAGCAGCTTTAACAGGGGTAGTGACTATGGCTACACCTTC.

This clone was counted only a few times. The chain has TRBV5-8 and TRBJ2-7, with 10 bases identical to TRBD2. Germline V gives CDR1 SGHTS, CDR2 YDEGEE. The trim removed 4 bases at V and 7 bases at J, leaving 8 bases unmatched. The CDR3 is 14 residues long. Written as DNA, the CDR3 is TGTGCCAGCAGCCAAGCGGGAGGGCCAACGGAGCAGTACTTC. It translates to CASSQAGGPTEQYF.

The CDR3 region is CARKRGTNRKETQYF. As DNA, the CDR3 is TGCGCCAGAAAAAGGGGGACGAATCGGAAAGAGACCCAGTACTTC. The chain couples TRBV5-1 to TRBJ2-5; tentatively, D is TRBD1 (6 bases). Trimming stripped 8 bases from V and 3 bases from J, with 20 bases between. This CDR3 has 15 amino acids. From germline, CDR1 is SGHRS and CDR2 YFSETQ.